The 20 T cell receptor beta chains presented below share a single source sample, sequenced in a study of T-cell reconstitution after alpha-beta-depleted transplantation in children. Unique molecular identifiers featured in how the TCRbeta library was prepared. TCRdb fed the PCR reads into MiXCR, producing one record per CDR3 protein. The data show about 540,000 distinct CDR3 sequences, with more than 20% seen just once and under 45% held by the top ten. The sequenced sample was PBMCs, obtained before TCRalphabeta/CD19-depleted stem cell transplant. These receptors were taken from a boy in the first two years of life with Wiskott-Aldrich syndrome, due to receive a stem cell transplant.

In its sample, this clonotype was seen a few times. The chain carries TRBV20-1 and TRBJ2-1; D gene ambiguous. The CDR3 length is 11 residues. Germline-derived CDR1 and CDR2 are DFQATT and SNEGSKA (reference sequence). V gave up 1 base and J gave up 7 bases, with 5 bases separating them. CDR3 DNA: TGCAGTGCTAGAGCCATAAATGAGCAGTTCTTC. Amino acid sequence: CSARAINEQFF.

This clonotype was detected only a few times. This rearrangement joins TRBV20-1 to TRBJ2-7; TRBD2 aligns across 11 bases. This CDR3 region has 14 residues. V gave up 6 bases and J gave up 7 bases; unmatched junction bases: 11. Germline V gene data show CDR1 as DFQATT and CDR2 as SNEGSKA (reference sequence). The DNA for the CDR3 is TGCAGTGCATTTAGCGGGAGGGCCACTCTTGAGCAGTACTTC. Residues: CSAFSGRATLEQYF.

The chain couples TRBV12-3 or TRBV12-4 to TRBJ1-4, with a weak D call TRBD1 (5 bases). The CDR3 length is 16 residues. Between the trimmed V and J ends, which lost 0 bases and 4 bases, there was a span of 12 bases. The CDR3 region has the DNA TGTGCCAGCAGTTTAGCAGGGCAGGGCCTTAATGAAAAACTGTTTTTT. Protein product: CASSLAGQGLNEKLFF.

CDR3 sequence reads: CASTNPAASYEQYF. The DNA of the CDR3 is TGTGCCAGCACCAACCCGGCAGCCTCCTACGAGCAGTACTTC. This rearrangement joins TRBV7-8 to TRBJ2-7; D not resolved. The V end was cut by 7 bases, the J end by 0 bases, with 13 bases between. CDR1 and CDR2 from the germline V gene are SGHVS and FQNEAQ. CDR3 length equals 14 residues.

The V call is TRBV18, the J call TRBJ2-1; D not resolved. V was trimmed by 1 base and J by 1 base, leaving 11 bases between them. Germline CDR1 KGHSH, CDR2 LQKENI. The CDR3 runs 16 residues. The CDR3 DNA reads TGTGCCAGCTCACCACGAATGGGCAGTTCCTACAATGAGCAGTTCTTC. This encodes CASSPRMGSSYNEQFF. The full variable domain, completed using reference TRBV18 and TRBJ2-1, is NAGVMQNPRHLVRRRGQEARLRCSPMKGHSHVYWYRQLPEEGLKFMVYLQKENIIDESGMPKERFSAEFPKEGPSILRIQQVVRGDSAAYFCASSPRMGSSYNEQFFGPGTRLTVL.

This rearrangement joins TRBV7-2 to TRBJ2-2; the D gene is possibly TRBD2 (6 bases). Trimming pared 4 bases from V and 1 base from J, leaving 13 bases between. Germline values: CDR1 SGHTA, CDR2 FQGNSA. The CDR3 sequence is 16 residues long. CDR3 region: CASSSLVAVNTGELFF. The CDR3 coding sequence is TGTGCCAGCAGCTCCCTCGTAGCGGTGAACACCGGGGAGCTGTTTTTT. The full variable domain, in which reference TRBV7-2 and TRBJ2-2 provide the parts outside the CDR3, is GAGVSQSPSNKVTEKGKDVELRCDPISGHTALYWYRQSLGQGLEFLIYFQGNSAPDKSGLPSDRFSAERTGGSVSTLTIQRTQQEDSAVYLCASSSLVAVNTGELFFGEGSRLTVL.

The V call is TRBV5-1, the J call TRBJ2-5; D not certain. Germline CDR1 is SGHRS and CDR2 is YFSETQ. The V end was cut by 0 bases, the J end by 0 bases, with 3 bases between. CDR3 length equals 13 residues. The CDR3 DNA follows: TGCGCCAGCAGCTTGGCCAACCAAGAGACCCAGTACTTC. It encodes CASSLANQETQYF.

This chain joins TRBV6-2 or TRBV6-3 and TRBJ2-7; 7 nucleotides agree with TRBD1. CDR1 is MNHEY and CDR2 is SVGEGT in the germline V gene. V was clipped by 5 bases and J by 13 bases; unmatched bases: 8. The CDR3 is 11 amino acids. This CDR3 reads CASSAGTVNYF. The DNA of the CDR3 is TGTGCCAGCAGTGCCGGGACAGTCAATTACTTC.

This CDR3 is CASSLWPRTDTQYF. The CDR3 nucleotides are TGTGCCAGCAGTTTGTGGCCCCGCACAGATACGCAGTATTTT. The chain joins TRBV12-3 or TRBV12-4 to TRBJ2-3; D gene unclear. V lost 3 bases and J lost 1, with 8 bases in between. This CDR3 comprises 14 residues.

This clonotype appeared a few times. The CDR3 DNA reads TGTGCCAGCAGCCAATCCGACAGGGGTGGAACCGGGGAGCTGTTTTTT. As protein: CASSQSDRGGTGELFF. The chain is built from TRBV5-6 and TRBJ2-2; 8 bases match TRBD1. After removal of 4 bases from V and 5 bases from J, the junction contained 10 bases not matched to a gene. The CDR3 length is 16 residues. Per the germline V gene, CDR1 is SGHDT and CDR2 is YYEEEE.

This chain connects TRBV5-4 to TRBJ2-3; D gene ambiguous. Germline CDR1 reads SGHNT; CDR2 reads YYREEE (reference sequence). V lost 4 bases, J lost 2 bases, and 11 bases lay in between. CDR3 length equals 14 residues. The CDR3 here is CASSEDGNTDTQYF. In nucleotides, the CDR3 is TGTGCCAGCAGCGAGGACGGAAACACAGATACGCAGTATTTT.

This clonotype was counted at least ten times. The junction departs from the called germline gene at one end, perhaps through a read error. The V and J genes are TRBV5-1 and TRBJ2-3; perhaps TRBD1 as D (5 bases). Germline values: CDR1 SGHRS, CDR2 YFSETQ. This CDR3 has 13 residues. The CDR3 loop is CASSLGDTDTQYF. For the CDR3, the DNA is TGTGCCAGCAGCTTAGGGGACACAGATACGCAGTATTTT.

This clonotype has more than one count but fewer than ten. The V gene is TRBV20-1, the J gene TRBJ1-6; TRBD1 matches 8 bases. The trim removed 2 bases at V and 10 bases at J, leaving 10 bases unmatched. The germline V gene encodes CDR1 DFQATT and CDR2 SNEGSKA (reference sequence). The CDR3 covers 15 residues. DNA for the CDR3: TGCAGTGCTAGAAGTTTTGGACAGGGTCCCTCACCCCTCCACTTT. As protein: CSARSFGQGPSPLHF.

This clonotype was seen only a few times. The chain joins TRBV3-1 to TRBJ2-5, with 7 nucleotides matching TRBD2. The CDR3 sequence is 15 residues long. V lost 1 base to trimming and J lost 1 base; unmatched junction nucleotides: 3. Germline CDR1 reads LGHDT; CDR2 reads YNNKEL (reference sequence). In nucleotides, the CDR3 is TGTGCCAGCAGCCAAGTTGGCGGGAGCCAAGAGACCCAGTACTTC. Translation gives CASSQVGGSQETQYF.

This chain joins TRBV5-1 and TRBJ2-7; D gene unclear. This CDR3 has 14 amino acids. The germline V gene has CDR1 SGHRS and CDR2 YFSETQ. Trimming shortened V by 1 base and J by 1 base, and 9 bases separated the two germline ends. The CDR3 nucleotides read TGCGCCAGCAGCTTGTCGGTTCCTTCCTACGAGCAGTACTTC. This translates into CASSLSVPSYEQYF. The whole variable domain, filled in from reference TRBV5-1 and TRBJ2-7, reads KAGVTQTPRYLIKTRGQQVTLSCSPISGHRSVSWYQQTPGQGLQFLFEYFSETQRNKGNFPGRFSGRQFSNSRSEMNVSTLELGDSALYLCASSLSVPSYEQYFGPGTRLTVT.

This clonotype was seen more than once but under ten times. The J gene is TRBJ2-7, the V gene TRBV4-2; possibly TRBD1 or TRBD2 for D (5 bases each). The CDR3 sequence is 15 residues long. V lost 0 bases to trimming and J lost 3 bases, with 12 bases between them. Germline lookup yields CDR1 LGHNA and CDR2 YNFKEQ. The DNA for the CDR3 is TGTGCCAGCAGCCAAGACCCGGGGCCAAACTACGAGCAGTACTTC. Translating gives CASSQDPGPNYEQYF.

This clonotype was seen a few times. V is TRBV24-1 and J is TRBJ2-1; 8 bases line up with TRBD2. CDR3 length equals 17 residues. V lost 3 bases and J lost 7; bases outside the gene matches: 13. Germline CDR1 and CDR2: KGHDR and SFDVKD. CDR3 amino acids: CATSDVTGTSGGNEQFF. CDR3 sequence (DNA): TGTGCCACCAGTGATGTCACCGGGACTAGTGGGGGAAATGAGCAGTTCTTC.

This clonotype was seen only a few times. This sequence joins TRBV20-1 and TRBJ2-7, with D uncertain. Trimming shortened V by 4 bases and J by 2 bases, and 9 bases separated the two germline ends. CDR1 and CDR2 (germline): DFQATT, SNEGSKA (reference sequence). The CDR3 length is 12 residues. CDR3 sequence (DNA): TGCAGTGCTATTTCTGCCACCTACGAGCAGTACTTC. Its translation: CSAISATYEQYF.

The sample holds a few counts of this clonotype. The chain has TRBV5-1 and TRBJ1-2; D perhaps matches TRBD1 (6 bases). In germline, CDR1 is SGHRS, CDR2 YFSETQ. The CDR3 sequence is 14 residues long. Trimming pared 1 base from V and 8 bases from J, leaving 15 bases between. The CDR3 region is CASSLSAGEGGYTF. CDR3 DNA: TGCGCCAGCAGCTTGTCGGCAGGGGAAGGAGGCTACACCTTC.

This clonotype appeared a few times. V is TRBV5-1 and J is TRBJ2-1; TRBD1 is a possible D gene (6 bases). V gave up 3 bases and J gave up 6 bases, with 19 bases separating them. This CDR3 has 16 residues. From germline, CDR1 is SGHRS and CDR2 YFSETQ. Written as DNA, the CDR3 is TGCGCCAGCAGCTCGAGGACAGCAAAGCCAATCAATGAGCAGTTCTTC. Its protein product is CASSSRTAKPINEQFF.